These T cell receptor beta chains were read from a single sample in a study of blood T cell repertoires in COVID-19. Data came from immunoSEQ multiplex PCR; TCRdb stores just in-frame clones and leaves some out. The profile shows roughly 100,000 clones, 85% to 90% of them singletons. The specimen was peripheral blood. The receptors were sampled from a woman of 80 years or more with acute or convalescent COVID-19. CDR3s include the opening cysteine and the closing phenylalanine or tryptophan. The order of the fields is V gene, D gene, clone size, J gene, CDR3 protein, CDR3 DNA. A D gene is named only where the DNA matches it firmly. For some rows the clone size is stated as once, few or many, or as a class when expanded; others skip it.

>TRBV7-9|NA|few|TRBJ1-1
CASSRSHDSSEAFF
TGTGCCAGCAGCCGCAGCCACGACAGCTCCGAAGCTTTCTTT
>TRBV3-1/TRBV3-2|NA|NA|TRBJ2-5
CASSRGTYQETQYF
TGTGCCAGCAGCCGAGGGACTTACCAAGAGACCCAGTACTTC
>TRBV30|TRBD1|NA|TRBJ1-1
CAWSALGTGETEAFF
TGTGCCTGGAGTGCCCTAGGGACAGGGGAGACTGAAGCTTTCTTT
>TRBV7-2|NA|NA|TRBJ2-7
CASSQDNTFYEQYF
TGTGCCAGCAGCCAGGACAATACGTTCTACGAGCAGTACTTC
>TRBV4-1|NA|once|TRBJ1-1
CASSPSNPGTPNTEAFF
TGCGCCAGCAGCCCCAGCAACCCCGGGACACCGAACACTGAAGCTTTCTTT
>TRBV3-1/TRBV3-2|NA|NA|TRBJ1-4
CASSRSSGGEKLFF
TGTGCCAGCAGCCGTTCATCCGGTGGTGAAAAACTGTTTTTT
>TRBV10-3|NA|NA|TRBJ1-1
CAISESRRAFF
TGTGCCATCAGTGAGTCCAGGCGAGCTTTCTTT
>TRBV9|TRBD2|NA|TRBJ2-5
CASSVGTSEKAYF
TGTGCCAGCAGCGTAGGGACTAGCGAGAAGGCATACTTC
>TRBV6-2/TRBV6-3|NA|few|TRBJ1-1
CASSMGTLATNTEAFF
TGTGCCAGCAGTATGGGGACACTCGCAACAAACACTGAAGCTTTCTTT
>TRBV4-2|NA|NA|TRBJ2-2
CASSQEEVPNTGELFF
TGTGCCAGCAGCCAAGAGGAGGTCCCGAACACCGGGGAGCTGTTTTTT
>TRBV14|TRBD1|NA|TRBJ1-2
CASSGGGQGNYGYTF
TGTGCCAGCAGCGGCGGGGGACAGGGCAACTATGGCTACACCTTC
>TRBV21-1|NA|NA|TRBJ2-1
CASSGEERQYRRGGAEQFF
TGTGCCAGCAGCGGCGAAGAGAGACAGTACAGGAGGGGCGGAGCTGAGCAGTTCTTC
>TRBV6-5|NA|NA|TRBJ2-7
CASSKRQGSTYEQYF
TGTGCCAGCAGTAAAAGACAAGGTTCGACCTACGAGCAGTACTTC
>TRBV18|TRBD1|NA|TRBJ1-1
CASSPRDWKTGPEAFF
TGTGCCAGCTCACCACGGGACTGGAAGACAGGGCCTGAAGCTTTCTTT
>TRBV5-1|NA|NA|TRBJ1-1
CASSLAGVGEAFF
TGCGCCAGCAGCTTGGCCGGGGTAGGTGAAGCTTTCTTT
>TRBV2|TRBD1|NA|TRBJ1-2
CASGQDGYTF
TGTGCCAGCGGACAGGACGGCTACACCTTC
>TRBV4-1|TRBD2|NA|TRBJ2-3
CASSQDKFGLAGITDTQYF
TGCGCCAGCAGCCAAGACAAGTTTGGACTAGCGGGAATCACAGATACGCAGTATTTT
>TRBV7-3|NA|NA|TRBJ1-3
CASSLESPGNTIYF
TGTGCCAGCAGCTTAGAGAGTCCTGGAAACACCATATATTTT
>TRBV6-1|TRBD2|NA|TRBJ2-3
CASSEAFGLAGGLGDTQYF
TGTGCCAGCAGTGAAGCGTTCGGACTAGCGGGGGGCTTGGGGGATACGCAGTATTTT
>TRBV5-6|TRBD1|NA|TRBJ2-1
CASSLRGTDNEQFF
TGTGCCAGCAGTCTCAGGGGGACCGACAATGAGCAGTTCTTC
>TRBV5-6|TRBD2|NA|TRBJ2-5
CASSGRGETQYF
TGTGCCAGCAGCGGGAGGGGAGAGACCCAGTACTTC
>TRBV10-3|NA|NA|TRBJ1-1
CAIKAATEAFF
TGTGCCATCAAGGCGGCCACTGAAGCTTTCTTT
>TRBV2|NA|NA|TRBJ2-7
CASSVVQISDYEQYF
TGTGCCAGCAGTGTGGTGCAGATTTCTGACTACGAGCAGTACTTC
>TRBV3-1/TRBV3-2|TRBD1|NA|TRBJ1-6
CASRLNSGTGGRSPLHF
TGTGCCAGCAGGTTAAACTCCGGGACAGGGGGTAGGTCACCCCTCCACTTT
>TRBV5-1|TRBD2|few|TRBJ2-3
CASSSAAGGPTDTQYF
TGCGCCAGCAGCTCCGCAGCGGGGGGGCCCACAGATACGCAGTATTTT
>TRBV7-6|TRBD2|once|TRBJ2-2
CASSLAGGSWTGELFF
TGTGCCAGCAGCTTAGCGGGAGGGTCCTGGACCGGGGAGCTGTTTTTT
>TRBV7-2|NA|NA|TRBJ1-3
CASAGAVGNTIYF
TGTGCCAGTGCGGGGGCCGTAGGAAACACCATATATTTT
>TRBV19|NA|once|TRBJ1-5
CASSWSGAVDQPQHF
TGTGCCAGTAGTTGGTCCGGCGCGGTCGATCAGCCCCAGCATTTT
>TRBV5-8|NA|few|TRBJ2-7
CASSPIYEQYF
TGTGCCAGCAGCCCTATATACGAGCAGTACTTC
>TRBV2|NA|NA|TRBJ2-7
CAITLASYYEQYF
TGTGCCATCACCCTAGCGTCTTACTACGAGCAGTACTTC
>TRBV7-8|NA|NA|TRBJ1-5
CASSNTPADQPQHF
TGTGCCAGCAGCAATACCCCCGCGGATCAGCCCCAGCATTTT
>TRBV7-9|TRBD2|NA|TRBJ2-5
CASLTGGKETQYF
TGTGCCAGCTTAACGGGGGGGAAAGAGACCCAGTACTTC
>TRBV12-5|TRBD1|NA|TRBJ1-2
CASGPTPLGQGVYGYTF
TGTGCTAGTGGTCCCACTCCACTCGGACAGGGTGTATATGGCTACACCTTC
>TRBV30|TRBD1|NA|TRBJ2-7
CAWSANTFRDRLYEQYF
TGTGCCTGGAGTGCGAATACCTTCCGGGACAGGCTCTACGAGCAGTACTTC
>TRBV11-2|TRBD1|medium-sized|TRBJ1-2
CASSLQGADYGYTF
TGTGCCAGCAGCTTACAGGGGGCTGACTATGGCTACACCTTC
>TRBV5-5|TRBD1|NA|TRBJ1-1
CASSLRRGLVNTEAFF
TGTGCCAGCAGCTTGCGGAGGGGGCTGGTGAACACTGAAGCTTTCTTT
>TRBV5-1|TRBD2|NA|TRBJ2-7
CASSSAGGLTGGEQYF
TGCGCCAGCAGCTCCGCGGGGGGTCTAACCGGCGGGGAGCAGTACTTC
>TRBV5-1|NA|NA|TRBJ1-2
CASSPGSGNYGYTF
TGCGCCAGCAGCCCGGGATCGGGTAACTATGGCTACACCTTC
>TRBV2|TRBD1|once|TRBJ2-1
CASRKGTGTGGYNEQFF
TGTGCCAGCAGGAAAGGAACCGGGACAGGGGGGTACAATGAGCAGTTCTTC
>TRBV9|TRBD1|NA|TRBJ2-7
CASSAAQGAPSGSGEQYF
TGTGCCAGCAGCGCCGCACAGGGGGCGCCTTCTGGATCTGGGGAGCAGTACTTC
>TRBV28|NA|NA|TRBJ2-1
CASAGDLGGDEQFF
TGTGCCAGCGCCGGAGACCTAGGGGGTGATGAGCAGTTCTTC
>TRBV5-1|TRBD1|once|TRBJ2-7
CASSVGQGTYEQYF
TGCGCCAGCAGCGTGGGACAGGGAACCTACGAGCAGTACTTC
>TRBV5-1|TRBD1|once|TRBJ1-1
CASSSRLQGRDTEAFF
TGCGCCAGCAGCTCCCGCTTACAGGGGAGAGACACTGAAGCTTTCTTT
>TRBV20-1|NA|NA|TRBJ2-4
CSASSPSNIQYF
TGCAGTGCTAGTTCCCCTTCTAACATTCAGTACTTC
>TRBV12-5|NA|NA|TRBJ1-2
CASRPPGINYGYTF
TGTGCTAGCCGGCCACCAGGAATTAACTATGGCTACACCTTC
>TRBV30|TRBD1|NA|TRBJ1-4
CAWSTGTGDNEKLFF
TGTGCCTGGTCGACTGGGACAGGGGACAATGAAAAACTGTTTTTT
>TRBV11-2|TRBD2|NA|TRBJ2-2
CASSPGTSGGTGELFF
TGTGCCAGCAGCCCCGGGACTAGCGGGGGCACCGGGGAGCTGTTTTTT
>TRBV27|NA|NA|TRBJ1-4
CASSYLTGEKLFF
TGTGCCAGCAGTTACCTGACGGGGGAAAAACTGTTTTTT
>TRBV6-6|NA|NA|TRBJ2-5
CASSQGHRQETQYF
TGTGCCAGCAGTCAGGGACACCGCCAAGAGACCCAGTACTTC
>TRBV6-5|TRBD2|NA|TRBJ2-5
CASSYAGGGETQYF
TGTGCCAGCAGTTACGCGGGGGGAGGAGAGACCCAGTACTTC
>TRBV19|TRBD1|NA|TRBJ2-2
CASSTTGGRAGELFF
TGTGCCAGTAGCACGACAGGGGGTAGGGCCGGGGAGCTGTTTTTT